A selection of T cell receptor beta chains follows, all from one sample in a study of blood T cell repertoires in COVID-19. TCRdb's copy holds only in-frame clones and misses some; the assay was immunoSEQ multiplex PCR. The sample contains approximately 200,000 clones, about nine tenths of which appear only once. Specimen: PBMCs or T cells enriched from blood (not recorded which). Receptor source: a woman aged 25 to 39 who had recovered from COVID-19. Both conserved end residues are part of each CDR3.

V gene | CDR3 protein
TRBV10-3 | CATTEQGGETQYF
TRBV2 | CASRGDRSYNEQFF
TRBV10-3 | CAIGTGTYEQYF
TRBV5-1 | CASSLGQGNRYTF
TRBV18 | CASSPGRDYYGYTF
TRBV29-1 | CSAWDRNTEAFF
TRBV24-1 | CATSDLRGLAEGTDTQYF
TRBV19 | CASSSSGTGRFGYTF
TRBV19 | CASRHSRLKAGELFF
TRBV11-3 | CASSAGTGRWNTEAFF
TRBV4-1 | CASSQSIPGTGPYEQYF
TRBV5-4 | CASSLELANLEQFF
TRBV4-1 | CASSQESDFTNPYEQYF
TRBV6-5 | CASRRTTNTGELFF
TRBV3-1/TRBV3-2 | CASSQGTLNTEAFF
TRBV7-8 | CASSLDSGSTEAFF
TRBV10-3 | CAIRKSAGTRLNEQFF
TRBV3-1/TRBV3-2 | CASSQGRREPQHF
TRBV7-2 | CASSLSAGFQETQYF
TRBV5-4 | CASSRDSGLNGYTF
TRBV20-1 | CSARKGAEAFF
TRBV4-3 | CASSQDLDRGLRDTQYF
TRBV7-9 | CASSLDTRSYEQYF
TRBV6-2/TRBV6-3 | CASSRGTSGRGFGNEQFF
TRBV29-1 | CSVEDGGGQPQHF
TRBV9 | CASSVGGLDHEQYF
TRBV4-3 | CASSQDYVQGGWGTDTQYF
TRBV28 | CASSADKLVFPF
TRBV3-1/TRBV3-2 | CASSPRGGGNTIYF
TRBV6-6 | CASSAGLLYGYTF
TRBV6-5 | CASSPVRTRRTEAFF
TRBV9 | CASNHGQVNYEQYF
TRBV11-2 | CASSVEGALNYGYTF
TRBV18 | CASSPGQGSYEQYF
TRBV5-4 | CASSPTGENIQYF
TRBV14 | CASSPTVLGGYTF
TRBV30 | CAWKVTGDHGELFF
TRBV4-1 | CASSQDLRGYTEAFF
TRBV30 | CAWSPRLAGAGVDEQFF
TRBV7-2 | CASSLGPGGSYEQYF
TRBV5-1 | CASSFPGENTGELFF
TRBV4-3 | CASSDTSGANVLTF
TRBV5-6 | CASSGESTGSYGYTF
TRBV11-3 | CASSSDSDEGSYEQYF
TRBV23-1 | CASSQFPGKRNTIYF
TRBV20-1 | CTATRQETQYF
TRBV9 | CASSVVAGDTGELFF
TRBV14 | CASSQLSLSGRASEQFF
TRBV27 | CASSLLDSAGATYEQYF
TRBV4-1 | CASSQSPTNEKLFF
TRBV2 | CARMSSGGSETQYF
TRBV3-1/TRBV3-2 | CASSQDPGNSPLHF
TRBV7-9 | CASSLAGASTDTQYF
TRBV19 | CASSTGYGYGYTF
TRBV30 | CAWSVGGAAEAFF
TRBV24-1 | CATSDTSGASSYNEQFF
TRBV3-1/TRBV3-2 | CASSQDTNTEAFF
TRBV11-3 | CASSLGGSFYEQYF
TRBV5-1 | CASSLGNGSPYGYTF
TRBV4-1 | CASSQGLRLTQETQYF